A single sample gave rise to the 22 T cell receptor beta chains below, sequenced in a study of CD4 T cells in relation to SARS-CoV-2 and coronaviruses. The unexposed donors gave CD4+ T cells in about 2011-2018, prior to COVID-19. The assay was immunoSEQ multiplex PCR, and TCRdb's table has in-frame clones only and misses some. The sample lists 65,000 or so clones, over 80% occurring once. The sequenced material came from memory CD4+ T cells from PBMCs. The receptors were gathered from a human donor in good health.

The chain has TRBV6-5 and TRBJ2-7, with 11 bases fitting TRBD1. The trim removed 7 bases at V and 9 bases at J, leaving 8 bases unmatched. This CDR3 is 13 amino acids long. CDR1 and CDR2 from the germline V gene are MNHEY and SVGAGI. This CDR3 reads CASTGQGGHRQYF. The CDR3 DNA follows: TGTGCCAGCACGGGACAGGGGGGACATCGGCAGTACTTC.

This chain connects TRBV5-1 to TRBJ1-1, with TRBD1 matching over 7 bases. CDR3 length: 14 amino acids. Looked up from germline, CDR1 is SGHRS and CDR2 is YFSETQ. V was clipped by 4 bases and J by 4 bases; unmatched bases: 7. The CDR3 here is CASSPVAGGTEAFF. DNA for the CDR3: TGCGCCAGCAGCCCCGTGGCAGGGGGCACTGAAGCTTTCTTT.

The chain joins TRBV5-1 to TRBJ1-4; D unclear. This CDR3 comprises 16 residues. V lost 0 bases, J lost 0 bases, and 9 bases lay in between. Germline V gene data show CDR1 as SGHRS and CDR2 as YFSETQ. CDR3 in DNA: TGCGCCAGCAGCTTGGCGACGGGTGCAACTAATGAAAAACTGTTTTTT. Translated, it gives CASSLATGATNEKLFF. Complete variable domain (other parts from reference TRBV5-1 and TRBJ1-4): KAGVTQTPRYLIKTRGQQVTLSCSPISGHRSVSWYQQTPGQGLQFLFEYFSETQRNKGNFPGRFSGRQFSNSRSEMNVSTLELGDSALYLCASSLATGATNEKLFFGSGTQLSVL.

This clone was counted once. The J gene is TRBJ1-1, the V gene TRBV7-2; D call uncertain. Trimming left V 2 bases short and J 0 bases short, with 4 bases between. Germline V gene sequence: CDR1 SGHTA, CDR2 FQGNSA. The CDR3 spans 13 residues. The CDR3 DNA is TGTGCCAGCAGCTTATGGATGAACACTGAAGCTTTCTTT. Amino acid sequence: CASSLWMNTEAFF.

The chain is built from TRBV5-1 and TRBJ2-7; 11 nucleotides align to TRBD1. The CDR3 totals 14 residues. From germline, CDR1 is SGHRS and CDR2 YFSETQ. J gave up 2 bases and V 4 bases, and 2 bases lay outside the gene matches. CDR3 sequence: CASSRGQGAYEQYF. The CDR3 bases are TGCGCCAGCAGCCGGGGACAGGGGGCCTACGAGCAGTACTTC.

The chain uses TRBV30 and TRBJ2-1, with 14 bases matching TRBD2. Germline V gene lookup returns CDR1 GTSNPN and CDR2 SVGIG (reference sequence). The CDR3 extends over 15 amino acids. V was pared by 4 bases and J by 15 bases, with 14 bases of the junction left unmatched. The CDR3: CAWIGPGLAGEDWFF. The CDR3, as DNA: TGTGCCTGGATCGGACCGGGACTAGCGGGAGAGGATTGGTTCTTC.

The count of this clone is one. The J gene is TRBJ1-3, the V gene TRBV30; no reliable D call. With 1 base removed from V and 5 bases from J, the gap between germline ends came to 15 bases. CDR1 is GTSNPN and CDR2 is SVGIG in the germline V gene (reference sequence). This CDR3 contains 15 residues. The CDR3 sequence is CAWSARDTVRNTIYF. For the CDR3, the DNA is TGTGCCTGGAGTGCCCGCGATACGGTTCGAAACACCATATATTTT.

V usage is TRBV10-1 and J usage is TRBJ2-2; D gene unclear. Trimming left V 6 bases short and J 5 bases short, with 4 bases between. The CDR3 spans 11 residues. Germline V CDR1 and CDR2: WNHNN, SYGVQD (reference sequence). The CDR3 sequence: CASRGTGELFF. CDR3 nucleotide sequence: TGCGCCAGCAGAGGGACCGGGGAGCTGTTTTTT.

The chain links TRBV9 to TRBJ2-7, with 7 nucleotides matching TRBD2. J was trimmed by 6 bases and V by 4 bases; bases with no gene match: 13. Germline V lookup: CDR1 SGDLS, CDR2 YYNGEE. There are 15 residues in the CDR3. CDR3 coding DNA: TGTGCCAGCAGCCCCGGGGTAGCGGGTACTACCGAGCAGTACTTC. Its translation is CASSPGVAGTTEQYF. Using reference TRBV9 and TRBJ2-7 for the parts outside the CDR3, the full variable domain is DSGVTQTPKHLITATGQRVTLRCSPRSGDLSVYWYQQSLDQGLQFLIQYYNGEERAKGNILERFSAQQFPDLHSELNLSSLELGDSALYFCASSPGVAGTTEQYFGPGTRLTVT.

The chain combines TRBV30 with TRBJ2-5, with D maybe TRBD2 (6 bases). V dropped 8 bases and J dropped 2 bases, with 18 bases sitting between them. Germline values: CDR1 GTSNPN, CDR2 SVGIG (reference sequence). The length of the CDR3 is 14 residues. CDR3 region: CAGAPGLVQETQYF. CDR3 bases: TGTGCCGGAGCCCCGGGACTTGTGCAAGAGACCCAGTACTTC.

The V call is TRBV30, the J call TRBJ1-4; a possible D gene is TRBD1 (5 bases). The CDR3 contains 13 residues. The V gene's germline CDR1 is GTSNPN and CDR2 SVGIG (reference sequence). Trimming shortened V by 3 bases and J by 4 bases, and 9 bases separated the two germline ends. The CDR3 reads CAWSRTFNEKLFF. CDR3 coding DNA: TGTGCCTGGAGCAGGACATTTAATGAAAAACTGTTTTTT.

The chain combines TRBV12-3 or TRBV12-4 with TRBJ2-1; perhaps TRBD2 as D (7 bases). V was trimmed by 2 bases and J by 9 bases, leaving 11 bases between them. The CDR3 spans 13 residues. The CDR3 DNA is TGTGCCAGCAGTTTAAATGGGGGGGCTGAGCAGTTCTTC. It is translated as CASSLNGGAEQFF.

The sample holds a few counts of this clone. This rearrangement joins TRBV5-6 to TRBJ1-6, with D perhaps matching TRBD1 (5 bases). Germline CDR1 is SGHDT and CDR2 is YYEEEE. V was trimmed by 2 bases and J by 1 base, leaving 10 bases between them. The CDR3 sequence is 16 residues long. The CDR3 is CASSFRRGSYNSPLHF. The CDR3 nucleotides are TGTGCCAGCAGCTTCCGGAGGGGATCCTATAATTCACCCCTCCACTTT. Full variable domain (rest looked up from reference TRBV5-6 and TRBJ1-6): DAGVTQSPTHLIKTRGQQVTLRCSPKSGHDTVSWYQQALGQGPQFIFQYYEEEERQRGNFPDRFSGHQFPNYSSELNVNALLLGDSALYLCASSFRRGSYNSPLHFGNGTRLTVT.

The CDR3 DNA sequence: TGTGCCAGCAGCTTGGCCCGAGCTAGCGGGGGCACAGATACGCAGTATTTT. Translated: CASSLARASGGTDTQYF. The rearrangement links TRBV5-4 to TRBJ2-3; 9 nucleotides align to TRBD2. The V segment lost 0 bases and the J segment 1 base; nucleotides outside the gene matches: 6. This CDR3 contains 17 residues. Germline V CDR1 and CDR2: SGHNT, YYREEE (reference sequence).

The chain recombines TRBV18 with TRBJ1-1, with D possibly TRBD1 on 5 matching bases. The CDR3 is 15 residues long. Trimming pared 3 bases from V and 2 bases from J, leaving 13 bases between. Germline V gene sequence: CDR1 KGHSH, CDR2 LQKENI. CDR3 amino acids: CASSPQSRVNTEAFF. For the CDR3, the DNA is TGTGCCAGCTCACCGCAGAGCAGGGTCAACACTGAAGCTTTCTTT.

The chain joins TRBV28 to TRBJ1-2, with TRBD1 matching over 9 bases. This CDR3 is built from 13 residues. The germline V gene has CDR1 MDHEN and CDR2 SYDVKM. V gave up 7 bases and J gave up 5 bases; unmatched junction bases: 5. The CDR3 here is CASIPQGAYGYTF. CDR3 DNA sequence: TGTGCCAGCATCCCACAGGGGGCATATGGCTACACCTTC.

The chain has TRBV6-6 and TRBJ2-2, with 10 bases matching TRBD1. Per germline, CDR1 MNHNY and CDR2 SVGAGI (reference sequence). V shed 10 bases and J 4 bases; nucleotides not matched to a gene: 6. This CDR3 contains 14 residues. The CDR3 nucleotides are TGTGCCACGAGGGGGACAGGGGCCACCGGGGAGCTGTTTTTT. Its translation is CATRGTGATGELFF.

This chain uses TRBV5-6 with TRBJ2-7, with D uncertain. Germline V gives CDR1 SGHDT, CDR2 YYEEEE. Between the trimmed V and J ends, which lost 0 bases and 2 bases, there was a span of 9 bases. The CDR3 has 14 amino acids. The CDR3: CASSLVGSPYEQYF. CDR3 bases: TGTGCCAGCAGCTTGGTTGGTAGCCCCTACGAGCAGTACTTC.

The chain has TRBV29-1 and TRBJ1-1; D gene unclear. V was shortened by 8 bases and J by 4 bases, with 20 bases between the two germline ends. The CDR3 has 14 residues. Per the germline V gene, CDR1 is SQVTM and CDR2 is ANQGSEA. The DNA for the CDR3 is TGCAGCTCCGGCGGGATATCAGGCAGCACTGAAGCTTTCTTT. Amino acid sequence: CSSGGISGSTEAFF. Full variable domain (outside the CDR3, taken from reference TRBV29-1 and TRBJ1-1): SAVISQKPSRDICQRGTSLTIQCQVDSQVTMMFWYRQQPGQSLTLIATANQGSEATYESGFVIDKFPISRPNLTFSTLTVSNMSPEDSSIYLCSSGGISGSTEAFFGQGTRLTVV.

This chain joins TRBV7-3 and TRBJ2-5; 8 nucleotides match TRBD2. This CDR3 region has 13 residues. CDR1 and CDR2 (germline): SGHTA, FQGTGA. V lost 4 bases, J lost 9 bases, and 7 bases stayed unmatched. The CDR3 is CASSSQVRGAQYF. Here the CDR3 DNA reads TGTGCCAGCAGCTCTCAGGTGCGGGGGGCCCAGTACTTC.

The chain uses TRBV18 and TRBJ2-5, with no clear D. Trimming removed 5 bases from V and 5 bases from J, with 9 bases in between. In germline, CDR1 is KGHSH, CDR2 LQKENI. The CDR3 spans 12 residues. The CDR3 DNA sequence: TGTGCCAGCTCATTCATCGGGGAGACCCAGTACTTC. This gives the protein CASSFIGETQYF.

V gene TRBV20-1 combines with J gene TRBJ2-7, with D uncertain. V was clipped by 0 bases and J by 3 bases, with 3 bases between them. The CDR3 is 11 amino acids. Germline V gene lookup returns CDR1 DFQATT and CDR2 SNEGSKA (reference sequence). CDR3 residues: CSARDYYEQYF. The CDR3 DNA follows: TGCAGTGCTAGAGACTACTACGAGCAGTACTTC.